Below, one T cell receptor (beta chain) is given with its context. Its specificity is not known. Clones were sequenced by immunoSEQ multiplex PCR, and TCRdb holds only the in-frame ones, with some missing. Of 65,000 or so clones in the sample, about 87% are singletons; the top ten hold about 4%. This entry comes from a study of Tregs in tolerant kidney transplant recipients. Mixed chimerism was transient after nonmyeloablative marrow transplants from related graft donors. CD4+CD25+CD127- Tregs, CD4+CD25- non-Tregs, CD4 and CD8 cells were sorted. Germline V lookup: CDR1 SGHTS, CDR2 YDEGEE. This CDR3 spans 13 amino acids. Between the trimmed V and J ends, which lost 5 bases and 0 bases, there was a span of 7 bases. Findings and caveats of the study: Changing PCR primers prevented nucleotide comparison between some patients' samples. Validation in larger populations is needed because few patients were studied. Tolerant patients' donor-specific Tregs expanded beyond overall Tregs, suggesting antigen-driven growth.

The specimen was CD4+ T cells from blood (PBMCs), collected 6 months after the transplant. The origin of this receptor is a human patient who received a combined kidney and bone marrow transplant. Some T cells may trace back to the graft donor. V is TRBV5-8 and J is TRBJ2-3; no clear D. Here the CDR3 reads CASSFSSTDTQYF. DNA for the CDR3: TGTGCCAGCAGTTTCTCTAGCACAGATACGCAGTATTTT. The variable domain in full, completed from reference TRBV5-8 and TRBJ2-3, reads EAGVTQSPTHLIKTRGQQATLRCSPISGHTSVYWYQQALGLGLQFLLWYDEGEERNRGNFPPRFSGRQFPNYSSELNVNALELEDSALYLCASSFSSTDTQYFGPGTRLTVL.